Following are 28 T cell receptor beta chains from one sample sequenced in a study of T-cell memory formation after mild COVID-19. In TCRdb, the 5' RACE reads were re-called with MiXCR into one record per CDR3 protein. The sample holds approximately 250,000 distinct CDR3 sequences, just over 15% seen once. Sequenced sample: PBMCs or a T cell subset sorted from them (not recorded which). The origin of the receptors is an adult woman who had mild COVID-19 (a few samples of this study predate the infection). Cell type and time point are not known.

This clonotype was detected a few times. V is TRBV25-1 and J is TRBJ1-2; possible D gene TRBD1, 5 bases. V gave up 8 bases and J gave up 5 bases, with 12 bases separating them. Germline values: CDR1 MGHDK, CDR2 SYGVNS. The length of the CDR3 is 12 residues. The CDR3 sequence: CASSEEGYGYTF. DNA for the CDR3: TGTGCCAGCTCTGAGGAGGGGTATGGCTACACCTTC.

This sequence joins TRBV9 and TRBJ1-2; 8 positions agree with TRBD1. The ends lost 2 bases at V and 5 bases at J; junction bases unmatched: 14. Germline CDR1 reads SGDLS; CDR2 reads YYNGEE. The CDR3 runs 17 residues. For the CDR3, the DNA is TGTGCCAGCAGCGTTAGACGGGACAGGCAATCGGGATATGGCTACACCTTC. Its protein product is CASSVRRDRQSGYGYTF.

This chain joins TRBV3-1 and TRBJ1-6; no reliable D call. Trimming pared 0 bases from V and 7 bases from J, leaving 7 bases between. This CDR3 has 14 residues. The germline gives CDR1 LGHDT, CDR2 YNNKEL (reference sequence). The CDR3 sequence: CASSQEEWNSPLHF. The CDR3 region has the DNA TGTGCCAGCAGCCAAGAGGAGTGGAATTCACCCCTCCACTTT.

This clonotype has just a few counts. This chain connects TRBV7-9 to TRBJ1-1, with D possibly being TRBD1 (6 bases). The germline gives CDR1 SEHNR, CDR2 FQNEAQ (reference sequence). Trimming shortened V by 1 base and J by 3 bases, and 15 bases separated the two germline ends. The CDR3 length is 16 residues. In DNA, the CDR3 is TGTGCCAGCAGCTTAGATGCAGGGGTAAGGGACACTGAAGCTTTCTTT. As protein: CASSLDAGVRDTEAFF.

This clonotype has a handful of counts. The chain is built from TRBV7-2 and TRBJ1-2; the match to TRBD1 covers 10 bases. Germline CDR1 is SGHTA and CDR2 is FQGNSA. The junction had 12 bases not matched to a gene; V was cut back by 4 bases and J by 4 bases. The CDR3 totals 17 residues. CDR3 DNA: TGTGCCAGCAGCTCCCGAGGGACAGGGGCGGGTACCTATGGCTACACCTTC. This encodes CASSSRGTGAGTYGYTF.

This clonotype came up a few times. The rearrangement uses TRBV19 and TRBJ1-5, with 7 bases aligning to TRBD1. Germline loops: CDR1 LNHDA, CDR2 SQIVND (reference sequence). This CDR3 has 16 amino acids. V gave up 6 bases and J gave up 0 bases; unmatched junction bases: 8. CDR3 in DNA: TGTGCCAGTAGGATGGGGACAGCATATAGCAATCAGCCCCAGCATTTT. Protein sequence: CASRMGTAYSNQPQHF.

This clonotype was detected only a few times. The chain uses TRBV5-1 and TRBJ2-3, with D unclear. The CDR3 extends over 14 amino acids. The V gene lost 6 bases and the J gene lost 2 bases, with 13 bases spanning the gap. CDR1 is SGHRS and CDR2 is YFSETQ in the germline V gene. DNA for the CDR3: TGCGCCAGCAACGGGCCCATTTTCACAGATACGCAGTATTTT. This gives the protein CASNGPIFTDTQYF.

With respect to this clonotype: A junction boundary mismatches the germline segment, possibly from a read error. DNA for the CDR3: TGTGACAGCAGTTACTTTCGGGGAGATCATCAGCCCCAGCATTTT. This codes for CDSSYFRGDHQPQHF. The V gene is TRBV6-2 or TRBV6-3, the J gene TRBJ1-5, with D hard to call. Germline V gene data show CDR1 as MNHEY and CDR2 as SVGEGT. This CDR3 is 15 amino acids long.

This clonotype was detected only a few times. The chain has TRBV7-8 and TRBJ2-1; perhaps TRBD1 as D (6 bases). Germline V CDR1 and CDR2: SGHVS, FQNEAQ. The CDR3 is 20 residues long. The germline V and J ends were trimmed by 0 bases and 0 bases, with 21 bases remaining between them. CDR3 sequence reads: CASSLAPWARGPHSYNEQFF. The CDR3 nucleotides read TGTGCCAGCAGCTTAGCTCCCTGGGCCAGGGGCCCCCACTCCTACAATGAGCAGTTCTTC.

The chain carries TRBV12-3 or TRBV12-4 and TRBJ2-1; 8 nucleotides line up with TRBD1. J gave up 3 bases and V 4 bases, and 5 bases lay outside the gene matches. This CDR3 comprises 15 residues. The CDR3 nucleotides read TGTGCCAGCAGTTCAGCAGGGACAGGCTACAATGAGCAGTTCTTC. Its protein product is CASSSAGTGYNEQFF.

V gene TRBV30 combines with J gene TRBJ2-6; TRBD1 matches at 8 bases. This CDR3 has 17 residues. The J segment lost 0 bases and the V segment lost 3 bases, leaving 7 bases of the junction unmatched. Germline CDR1 GTSNPN, CDR2 SVGIG (reference sequence). The CDR3 coding sequence is TGTGCCTGGAGGGCCGGGACAGGAAACTCTGGGGCCAACGTCCTGACTTTC. This translates into CAWRAGTGNSGANVLTF.

A few counts support this clonotype. V gene TRBV6-5 combines with J gene TRBJ2-1; possible D gene TRBD2, 5 bases. From germline, CDR1 is MNHEY and CDR2 SVGAGI. The CDR3 totals 17 residues. V gave up 0 bases and J gave up 7 bases, with 19 bases separating them. In DNA form, the CDR3 reads TGTGCCAGCAGTTACTCGTCTGGGTGGTGGCAGCGGAATGAGCAGTTCTTC. Translating it yields CASSYSSGWWQRNEQFF.

The chain combines TRBV7-2 with TRBJ2-1, with D maybe TRBD1 (5 bases). CDR3 length equals 13 residues. V was shortened by 2 bases and J by 7 bases, with 9 bases between the two germline ends. Germline V lookup: CDR1 SGHTA, CDR2 FQGNSA. The CDR3 bases are TGTGCCAGCAGCTTATGGGGCAGGAATGAGCAGTTCTTC. This gives the protein CASSLWGRNEQFF.

The rearrangement links TRBV20-1 to TRBJ1-5; 10 bases match TRBD1. Germline-derived CDR1 and CDR2 are DFQATT and SNEGSKA (reference sequence). With 3 bases clipped from V and 8 bases from J, the junction kept 7 bases outside the gene matches. The CDR3 covers 14 residues. The CDR3 loop reads CSARRTGGLEPQHF. The CDR3 bases are TGCAGTGCTAGGAGGACAGGGGGTTTGGAGCCCCAGCATTTT.

This clonotype showed up many times. The V gene is TRBV5-1, the J gene TRBJ1-6; TRBD1 agrees at 9 bases. The junction had 7 bases not matched to a gene; V was cut back by 3 bases and J by 6 bases. Germline CDR1 and CDR2: SGHRS and YFSETQ. This CDR3 contains 16 residues. CDR3 bases: TGCGCCAGCAGCTGGGGGGGACAGGGTGGTAATTCACCCCTCCACTTT. Amino acid sequence: CASSWGGQGGNSPLHF.

V is TRBV27 and J is TRBJ1-5, with TRBD1 identical over 10 bases. This CDR3 region has 19 residues. J lost 6 bases, V lost 5 bases, and 19 bases had no gene match. Germline assignment: CDR1 MNHEY and CDR2 SMNVEV (reference sequence). The CDR3 sequence is CASSKGWGQGTTVTQPQHF. CDR3 coding DNA: TGTGCCAGCAGTAAAGGGTGGGGACAGGGGACTACAGTGACTCAGCCCCAGCATTTT.

The V gene is TRBV7-3, the J gene TRBJ2-2; D is unclear. Germline lookup yields CDR1 SGHTA and CDR2 FQGTGA. The CDR3 contains 12 residues. V was shortened by 5 bases and J by 7 bases, with 8 bases between the two germline ends. CDR3 bases: TGTGCCAGCAGCCTCATAGGCGGGGAGCTGTTTTTT. Amino acids: CASSLIGGELFF.

The chain links TRBV5-6 to TRBJ1-4, with unresolved D. The CDR3 has 15 amino acids. The germline gives CDR1 SGHDT, CDR2 YYEEEE. Trimming took 4 bases from V and 3 from J, leaving 13 bases between them. The CDR3 is CASSSGPAANEKLFF. The CDR3 DNA is TGTGCCAGCAGCAGCGGCCCTGCGGCTAATGAAAAACTGTTTTTT.

This clonotype showed up just a few times. The chain couples TRBV6-1 to TRBJ2-1, with TRBD2 as a possible D gene (7 bases). The CDR3 has 15 amino acids. Germline assignment: CDR1 MNHNS and CDR2 SASEGT. V was pared by 6 bases and J by 5 bases, with 17 bases between. DNA of the CDR3: TGTGCCAGCAGCGGGGGCGGGGGTCACAACAATGAGCAGTTCTTC. Its translation is CASSGGGGHNNEQFF.

This clonotype has a handful of counts. The chain is built from TRBV12-3 or TRBV12-4 and TRBJ2-7, with TRBD2 matching over 8 bases. V was clipped by 3 bases and J by 6 bases; unmatched bases: 7. The CDR3 sequence is 14 residues long. CDR3 in DNA: TGTGCCAGCAGTTTTGGCGGGAGGATTGGCGAGCAGTACTTC. Its translation is CASSFGGRIGEQYF.

The chain uses TRBV20-1 and TRBJ2-7; D possibly uses TRBD1 or TRBD2 (5 bases each). CDR1 and CDR2 from the germline V gene are DFQATT and SNEGSKA (reference sequence). The CDR3 length is 15 residues. V was pared by 7 bases and J by 3 bases, with 22 bases between. The CDR3: CSVKSPGAKFYEQYF. The CDR3 nucleotides read TGCAGTGTAAAGAGTCCCGGGGCAAAGTTCTACGAGCAGTACTTC.

This clonotype was counted between two and nine times. Here the CDR3 reads CSADTGDYEQYF. In DNA, the CDR3 is TGCAGTGCTGACACAGGGGATTACGAGCAGTACTTC. The V gene is TRBV20-1, the J gene TRBJ2-7, with 7 bases that match TRBD1. Germline V gene sequence: CDR1 DFQATT, CDR2 SNEGSKA (reference sequence). Trimming at V came to 5 bases and at J to 4 bases, leaving 5 bases not matched to a gene. CDR3 length: 12 residues.

V is TRBV5-5 and J is TRBJ1-5; TRBD1 agrees at 10 bases. Germline V gene data show CDR1 as SGHKS and CDR2 as YYEKEE (reference sequence). V gave up 3 bases and J gave up 6 bases; unmatched junction bases: 3. The CDR3 loop spans 14 amino acids. CDR3 DNA: TGTGCCAGCAGCTGGGGACAGGGGATTCAGCCCCAGCATTTT. This encodes CASSWGQGIQPQHF.

The J gene is TRBJ1-3, the V gene TRBV20-1; 7 nucleotides line up with TRBD1. V shed 3 bases, J shed 4 bases, and the junction held 3 bases outside the gene matches. From germline, CDR1 is DFQATT and CDR2 SNEGSKA (reference sequence). The CDR3 has 13 residues. The CDR3 loop reads CSASTGEGNTIYF. CDR3 DNA: TGCAGTGCTAGTACAGGGGAGGGAAACACCATATATTTT.

This clonotype was observed a few times. The rearrangement joins TRBV7-8 to TRBJ2-3, with 7 bases matching TRBD2. The CDR3 sequence is 16 residues long. From germline, CDR1 is SGHVS and CDR2 FQNEAQ. V shed 5 bases, J shed 3 bases, and the junction held 11 bases outside the gene matches. CDR3 nucleotide sequence: TGTGCCAGCAGCCCAGTAGTGGGAGGGTTTACAGATACGCAGTATTTT. The encoded protein is CASSPVVGGFTDTQYF.

This clonotype was counted between two and nine times. This chain connects TRBV20-1 to TRBJ1-5, with D tentatively TRBD1 (5 bases). CDR1 and CDR2 (germline): DFQATT, SNEGSKA (reference sequence). This CDR3 has 17 amino acids. The V end was cut by 0 bases, the J end by 4 bases, with 19 bases between. This CDR3 is CSARDRDHTGANQPQHF. Here the CDR3 DNA reads TGCAGTGCTAGAGATAGGGACCACACGGGCGCGAATCAGCCCCAGCATTTT.

This chain joins TRBV3-1 and TRBJ2-1; D assignment may be TRBD1 or TRBD2 (5 bases each). The CDR3 is made up of 16 amino acids. Trimming shortened V by 0 bases and J by 0 bases, and 9 bases separated the two germline ends. Germline CDR1 LGHDT, CDR2 YNNKEL (reference sequence). The CDR3: CASSQDFGGSYNEQFF. For the CDR3, the DNA is TGTGCCAGCAGCCAAGATTTTGGGGGCTCCTACAATGAGCAGTTCTTC.

V gene TRBV12-3 or TRBV12-4 combines with J gene TRBJ2-7; D gene ambiguous. The CDR3 covers 14 residues. The V end was cut by 5 bases, the J end by 5 bases, with 16 bases between. CDR3 sequence (DNA): TGTGCCAGCAGTCTCCGCCCTCACAGTGACGAGCAGTACTTC. The encoded protein is CASSLRPHSDEQYF.